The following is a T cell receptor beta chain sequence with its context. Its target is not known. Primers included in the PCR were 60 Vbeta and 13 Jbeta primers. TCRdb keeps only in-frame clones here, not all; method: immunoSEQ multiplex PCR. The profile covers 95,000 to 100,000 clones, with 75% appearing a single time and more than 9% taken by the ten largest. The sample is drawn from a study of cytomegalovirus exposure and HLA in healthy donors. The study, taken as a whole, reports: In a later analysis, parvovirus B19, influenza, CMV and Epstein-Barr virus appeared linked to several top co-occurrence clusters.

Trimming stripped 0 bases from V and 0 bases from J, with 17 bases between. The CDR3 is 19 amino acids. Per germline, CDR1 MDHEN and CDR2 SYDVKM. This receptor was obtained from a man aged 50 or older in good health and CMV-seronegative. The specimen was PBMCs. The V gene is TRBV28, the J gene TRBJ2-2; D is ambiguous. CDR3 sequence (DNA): TGTGCCAGCAGTTTATGGACCCGGGTAGATTCGCCGAACACCGGGGAGCTGTTTTTT. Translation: CASSLWTRVDSPNTGELFF.